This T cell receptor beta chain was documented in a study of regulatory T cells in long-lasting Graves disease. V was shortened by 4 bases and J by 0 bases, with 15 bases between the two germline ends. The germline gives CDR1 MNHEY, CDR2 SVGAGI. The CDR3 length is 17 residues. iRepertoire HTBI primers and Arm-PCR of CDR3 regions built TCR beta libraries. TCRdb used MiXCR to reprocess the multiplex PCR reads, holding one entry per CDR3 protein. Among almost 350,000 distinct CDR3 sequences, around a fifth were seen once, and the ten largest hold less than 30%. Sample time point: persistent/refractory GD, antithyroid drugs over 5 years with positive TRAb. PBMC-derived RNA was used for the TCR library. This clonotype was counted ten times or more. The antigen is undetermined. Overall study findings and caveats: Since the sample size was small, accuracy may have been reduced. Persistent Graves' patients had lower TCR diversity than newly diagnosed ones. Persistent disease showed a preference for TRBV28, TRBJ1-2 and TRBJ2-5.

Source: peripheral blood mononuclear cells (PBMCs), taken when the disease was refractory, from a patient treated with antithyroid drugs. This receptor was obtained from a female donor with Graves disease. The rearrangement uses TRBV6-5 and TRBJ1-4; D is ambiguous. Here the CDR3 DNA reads TGTGCCAGCAGTTTGAGTCCGAGCGTGCCAACTAATGAAAAACTGTTTTTT. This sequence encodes CASSLSPSVPTNEKLFF.